This T cell receptor (beta chain) was observed in a study of lymphopenia after photon versus proton radiotherapy. The V gene's germline CDR1 is MNHEY and CDR2 SMNVEV (reference sequence). This CDR3 spans 18 amino acids. V lost 4 bases, J lost 0 bases, and 21 bases lay in between. Sequencing was performed with immunoSEQ multiplex PCR; in TCRdb, only in-frame clones are kept and a portion is missing. The sample shows 70,000 or so clones, about 90% of them seen only once. Findings of the study overall: After lymphocyte nadir, photon-treated repertoires showed oligoclonal expansion, especially CD8+ Temra. Relative stability marked proton patients; photon patients lost diversity and naive cells.

To note about this clone: Its specificity is unknown.

V is TRBV27 and J is TRBJ1-2, with D perhaps matching TRBD1 (5 bases). This TCR derives from a woman in her forties with cholangiocarcinoma. The material was peripheral blood, obtained from a patient treated with photon-based radiotherapy. CDR3 amino acids: CASSSRGQQTPANYGYTF. The CDR3 DNA reads TGTGCCAGCAGTTCCCGGGGCCAGCAAACTCCCGCTAACTATGGCTACACCTTC.